This T cell receptor beta chain was retrieved from a study of glioma-infiltrating T cells after dendritic cell vaccination. TCRdb keeps only in-frame clones here, not all; method: immunoSEQ multiplex PCR. This table holds about 49,000 clones, over 75% found once. The CDR3 has 15 amino acids. V was clipped by 5 bases and J by 0 bases, with 13 bases between them. In germline, CDR1 is SGHVS, CDR2 FQNEAQ. The table lists this clone with a few counts. The specimen comprised blood, sampled before dendritic cell vaccination. The TCR comes from a human donor with glioblastoma. V is TRBV7-8 and J is TRBJ1-2, with a weak D call TRBD1 (5 bases). CDR3 sequence (DNA): TGTGCCAGCAGCACTGGGGGGAGAACTAACTATGGCTACACCTTC. Its protein product is CASSTGGRTNYGYTF.